A single sample is the source of the 5 T cell receptor beta chains below, sequenced in a study of blood T cell repertoires in COVID-19. Clones were sequenced by immunoSEQ multiplex PCR, and TCRdb holds only the in-frame ones, with some missing. Found here are fewer than 350,000 clones, about 86% of them singletons; the top ten hold 13%. The specimen sequenced was peripheral blood. The receptor set was obtained from a woman in her 70s with COVID-19, enrolled during active disease.

The chain is built from TRBV7-3 and TRBJ1-2, with 8 bases that match TRBD1. This CDR3 comprises 14 residues. With V trimmed by 5 bases and J by 2 bases, 4 bases remained unmatched. Germline V lookup: CDR1 SGHTA, CDR2 FQGTGA. CDR3 residues: CASSPGQANYGYTF. In DNA, the CDR3 is TGTGCCAGCAGCCCGGGACAGGCAAACTATGGCTACACCTTC.

The J gene is TRBJ2-1, the V gene TRBV15, with unresolved D. V gave up 7 bases and J gave up 8 bases, with 6 bases separating them. The CDR3 sequence is 10 residues long. Looked up from germline, CDR1 is LNHNV and CDR2 is YYDKDF (reference sequence). This chain's CDR3 is CATMRHEQFF. CDR3 coding DNA: TGTGCCACCATGAGGCATGAGCAGTTCTTC.

The rearrangement joins TRBV3-1 (or the pseudogene TRBV3-2) to TRBJ2-4, with D maybe TRBD1 (6 bases). The germline V and J ends were trimmed by 4 bases and 0 bases, with 19 bases remaining between them. Germline lookup yields CDR1 LGHDT and CDR2 YNNKEL (reference sequence). The length of the CDR3 is 18 residues. DNA of the CDR3: TGTGCCAGCAGCCCCCAGCGCCGTACAGGGCTAGCCAAAAACATTCAGTACTTC. Amino acids: CASSPQRRTGLAKNIQYF.

CDR3 region: CASSSAGRSSYNEQFF. CDR3 nucleotide sequence: TGTGCCAGCAGTTCCGCGGGCCGGAGCTCCTACAATGAGCAGTTCTTC. The V call is TRBV28, the J call TRBJ2-1; D is perhaps TRBD2 (5 bases). Trimming took 4 bases from V and 0 from J, leaving 13 bases between them. Germline CDR1 MDHEN, CDR2 SYDVKM. The CDR3 has 16 amino acids.

The genes are TRBV18 and TRBJ2-1; 11 bases map to TRBD1. V was clipped by 2 bases and J by 7 bases; unmatched bases: 1. There are 14 residues in the CDR3. CDR1 and CDR2 from the germline V gene are KGHSH and LQKENI. Here the CDR3 reads CASSPGTGGNEQFF. CDR3 in DNA: TGTGCCAGCTCACCAGGGACAGGGGGGAATGAGCAGTTCTTC.